This TCR beta chain was retrieved from a study of beta chain features in type 1 diabetes. This clone occurred a few times. CD4+ naive, central memory, regulatory and stem cell-like memory subsets were isolated by sorting on CD45RO/CCR7/CD25/CD127/CD95/CD27. The entirety of the isolated RNA underwent reverse transcription, so expressed TCRB transcripts were sequenced. Repertoires were generated with immunoSEQ multiplex PCR, while TCRdb's copy carries only in-frame clones and drops some. The table lists roughly 610,000 clones, around 15% of them singletons. This TCR came from a man between 18 and 35 years old in good health. What was sequenced was naive CD4+ T cells from blood.

CDR3 loop: CASSRRDRADYGYTF. Written as DNA, the CDR3 is TGCGCCAGCAGCCGTCGAGACAGAGCTGACTATGGCTACACCTTC. V usage is TRBV4-3 and J usage is TRBJ1-2; TRBD1 is a possible D gene (5 bases). The V gene lost 4 bases and the J gene lost 3 bases, with 15 bases spanning the gap. The CDR3 has 15 residues. Germline CDR1 reads LGHNA; CDR2 reads YSLEER.